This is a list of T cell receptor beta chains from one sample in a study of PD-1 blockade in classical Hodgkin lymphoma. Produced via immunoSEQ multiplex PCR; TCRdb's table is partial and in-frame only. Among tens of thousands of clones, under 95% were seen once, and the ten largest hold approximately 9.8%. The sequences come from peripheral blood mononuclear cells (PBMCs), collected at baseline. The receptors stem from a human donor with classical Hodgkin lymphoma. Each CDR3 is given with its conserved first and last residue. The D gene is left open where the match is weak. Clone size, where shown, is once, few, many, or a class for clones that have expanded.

TGTGCCAGCTCACCACCGTTTCGACAGCTGTCCTACGAGCAGTACTTC CASSPPFRQLSYEQYF TRBJ2-7 . TRBV18 .
TGTGCCAGCAGTCCTCTAGTGGGACCCCGGGGTGAAAAACTGTTTTTT CASSPLVGPRGEKLFF TRBJ1-4 . TRBV28 .
TGCGCCAGCAGCCGCAGGAGCCCGATCGATGAGCAGTTCTTC CASSRRSPIDEQFF TRBJ2-1 . TRBV4-1 .
TGTGCCAGCAGTCCCTCACAGGGGGCGGACTATGGCTACACCTTC CASSPSQGADYGYTF TRBJ1-2 once TRBV27 TRBD1
TGTGCCAGTAGTATTGGCGAGAATGGCCCGTACGAGCAGTACTTC CASSIGENGPYEQYF TRBJ2-7 . TRBV19 .
TGTGCCACCAGCAGAGAGGGACTAGTTATAGATGAGCAGTTCTTC CATSREGLVIDEQFF TRBJ2-1 . TRBV15 TRBD2
TGCGCCAGCAGCTTAAGGTCGGCCAACACTGAAGCTTTCTTT CASSLRSANTEAFF TRBJ1-1 . TRBV5-1 .
TGTGCCAGCAGTGACCCCGGGACAAACAATCAGCCCCAGCATTTT CASSDPGTNNQPQHF TRBJ1-5 . TRBV2 .
TGTGCCAGCAGCTCCGGGACGGTCTCCTACGAGCAGTACTTC CASSSGTVSYEQYF TRBJ2-7 . TRBV5-5 .
TGTGCCAGCAGTAGGGGACTAGCACGAGGTGTGGATACGCAGTATTTT CASSRGLARGVDTQYF TRBJ2-3 . TRBV7-3 TRBD2
TGTGCCAGCAGTCTAGCAAGGGTACTTTCTGGGGCCAACGTCCTGACTTTC CASSLARVLSGANVLTF TRBJ2-6 . TRBV27 .
TGTGCCAGCAGTGAATACGACAGATTTTCCTACGAGCAGTACTTC CASSEYDRFSYEQYF TRBJ2-7 . TRBV6-1 .
TGTGCCAGTAGTATCCCCGGGAACACTGAAGCTTTCTTT CASSIPGNTEAFF TRBJ1-1 few TRBV19 .
TGTGCCAGCAGCCCCACCCAGGGGAGGGCGAACACCGGGGAGCTGTTTTTT CASSPTQGRANTGELFF TRBJ2-2 . TRBV11-2 .
TGTGCCAGCAGCCAAGGATACGAGCAGTTCTTC CASSQGYEQFF TRBJ2-1 . TRBV4-2 .
TGCGCCAGCAGCCAAGATCGCCATTCCCCGGAGACCCAGTACTTC CASSQDRHSPETQYF TRBJ2-5 . TRBV4-1 .
TGTGCCAGCAGCTTGAGAACTAGCAATTACGAGCAGTACTTC CASSLRTSNYEQYF TRBJ2-7 . TRBV5-4 .
TGCGCCAGCAGCTTCGGACTAGCGAAGGAGACCCAGTACTTC CASSFGLAKETQYF TRBJ2-5 . TRBV5-1 TRBD2
TGTGCCAGCAGTCTAAACCCGTACTCCTATAATTCACCCCTCCACTTT CASSLNPYSYNSPLHF TRBJ1-6 . TRBV7-2 .
TGTGCCAGCTCATGGGCGGAGGGACACCGCTACGAGCAGTACTTC CASSWAEGHRYEQYF TRBJ2-7 . TRBV18 .
TGTGCCAGCAGGAGACTAGCGGGAGGGCCAGGGGCCCAGTACTTC CASRRLAGGPGAQYF TRBJ2-5 . TRBV28 TRBD2
TGTGCCAGCACCCCCTTGGGGACCCCCTACGAGCAGTACTTC CASTPLGTPYEQYF TRBJ2-7 . TRBV28 .
TGTGCCAGCAGCTTAGGCAGGGACTATGGCTACACCTTC CASSLGRDYGYTF TRBJ1-2 once TRBV11-2 .
TGTGCCAGCAGCTCATGGACTAGCGGGAGCACAGATACGCAGTATTTT CASSSWTSGSTDTQYF TRBJ2-3 . TRBV7-9 TRBD2
TGTGCCAGCAGCGTAGTAGCGGGGGGGTTCAGCGAGCAGTACTTC CASSVVAGGFSEQYF TRBJ2-7 . TRBV9 TRBD2
TGTGCCAGCAGCTTGGACGTCAGTTACAATGAGCAGTTCTTC CASSLDVSYNEQFF TRBJ2-1 . TRBV11-2 .
TGTGCCAGTAGTATTCGTGGGGTTAACTATGGCTACACCTTC CASSIRGVNYGYTF TRBJ1-2 . TRBV19 .
TGTGCCAGTAGTAGCGGGAGTTCCTACGAGCAGTACTTC CASSSGSSYEQYF TRBJ2-7 . TRBV19 TRBD2
TGCAGCGTTGAAACGGGATCCTACGAGCAGTACTTC CSVETGSYEQYF TRBJ2-7 . TRBV29-1 .
TGCGCCAGCAGCTTGGTCCCAGGGGGCCCAGAGACCCAGTACTTC CASSLVPGGPETQYF TRBJ2-5 . TRBV5-1 TRBD1
TGTGCCAGCAGCGCTCACTCGGGGGCCTACAATGAGCAGTTCTTC CASSAHSGAYNEQFF TRBJ2-1 . TRBV7-3 .
TGTGCCAGCAGCTTAGACAGGGCCCAATACGAGCAGTACTTC CASSLDRAQYEQYF TRBJ2-7 . TRBV11-2 .
TGCGCCAGCAGATGGGACAGCTCTGGAAACACCATATATTTT CASRWDSSGNTIYF TRBJ1-3 . TRBV5-1 TRBD1
TGCGCCAGCAGCCTGGGAGCGGGAGCAATGGATACGGGTACGCAGTATTTT CASSLGAGAMDTGTQYF TRBJ2-3 . TRBV5-1 TRBD2
TGCAGCGTTGTATCCGTCGGTCAACCCTACAATGAGCAGTTCTTC CSVVSVGQPYNEQFF TRBJ2-1 once TRBV29-1 .
TGCGCCAGCAGCTTGGGACAGAACCTTTACGAGCAGTACTTC CASSLGQNLYEQYF TRBJ2-7 . TRBV5-1 .
TGTGCCAGCCGCAGGACGCCTGACACCGGGGAGCTGTTTTTT CASRRTPDTGELFF TRBJ2-2 . TRBV9 .
TGTGCCAGCAGCGAACAGGAATATAGCAATCAGCCCCAGCATTTT CASSEQEYSNQPQHF TRBJ1-5 . TRBV2 .
TGTGCCAGCAGTTTATCGTTAGCGGGGGGGCAAGATACGCAGTATTTT CASSLSLAGGQDTQYF TRBJ2-3 . TRBV27 TRBD2
TGTGCCAGCAGTTTCGGTCATAACTACGAGCAGTACTTC CASSFGHNYEQYF TRBJ2-7 . TRBV27 .
TGTGCCAGCAGCTACGGACAGGGGGCATACGAGCAGTACTTC CASSYGQGAYEQYF TRBJ2-7 . TRBV5-4 TRBD1
TGTGCCAGCAGCGTTCCGGGACAGAACACCGGGGAGCTGTTTTTT CASSVPGQNTGELFF TRBJ2-2 . TRBV5-4 .
TGTGCCAGCAGACGGCTAGCGCTCACCGGGGAGCTGTTTTTT CASRRLALTGELFF TRBJ2-2 . TRBV2 .
TGTGCCAGCAGCATCGGGTTAGCGGGAGGGCCCTACAATGAGCAGTTCTTC CASSIGLAGGPYNEQFF TRBJ2-1 . TRBV28 TRBD2
TGTGCCAGCAGTACCCGCGGGGACGCGCCCTACGAGCAGTACTTC CASSTRGDAPYEQYF TRBJ2-7 once TRBV6-6 .
TGTGCCAGCAGCTTAGTAGGGCGGTTATCCTACGAGCAGTACTTC CASSLVGRLSYEQYF TRBJ2-7 . TRBV11-2 .
TGTGCCAGCAGCTTAAATCCCGGGAGGTACGATGGCTACACCTTC CASSLNPGRYDGYTF TRBJ1-2 . TRBV7-8 .
TGTGCCAACAAGGAGAGCTCTGGAAACACCATATATTTT CANKESSGNTIYF TRBJ1-3 . TRBV18 .
TGCGCCAGCAGCTTAGATCAGGGGGCGGGAGAGACCCAGTACTTC CASSLDQGAGETQYF TRBJ2-5 once TRBV5-1 TRBD1
TGTGCCAGCAGTTTCGGTCCTTACTCCTACAATGAGCAGTTCTTC CASSFGPYSYNEQFF TRBJ2-1 . TRBV27 .
TGTGCCAGCAGGAATAGGGGCTCTGGAAACACCATATATTTT CASRNRGSGNTIYF TRBJ1-3 once TRBV28 .